One sample yielded the 26 T cell receptor beta chains listed below, sequenced in a study of response to subunit inactivated influenza vaccine. Using its own MiXCR run on the RT-PCR reads, TCRdb lists one record per CDR3 protein. The table lists about 610,000 distinct CDR3 sequences, around 13% of them singletons. Source: PBMCs from blood, taken 11 to 12 days after vaccination. These receptors all come from a man aged 50-59 years who received an inactivated influenza vaccine.

Many counts were recorded for this clonotype. The rearrangement joins TRBV2 to TRBJ2-7, with 9 bases that match TRBD2. Germline V lookup: CDR1 SNHLY, CDR2 FYNNEI. The V gene end was trimmed by 4 bases and the J gene end by 4 bases; junction bases not matched to a gene: 5. This CDR3 spans 14 amino acids. CDR3 DNA sequence: TGTGCCAGCAGTGGTAGGCTAGCGGGGTACGAGCAGTACTTC. Translation: CASSGRLAGYEQYF.

On this clonotype itself: A much larger clone is a single base away; this may be a read error. V usage is TRBV7-2 and J usage is TRBJ2-7; D ambiguous. The germline V gene has CDR1 SGHTA and CDR2 FQGNSA. The V and J ends lost 5 bases and 1 base respectively, with 15 bases between them. The CDR3 totals 15 residues. In DNA, the CDR3 is TGTGCCAGCAGCGGCGACTCGATCCCTTCCTACGAGCAGTACTTC. It specifies CASSGDSIPSYEQYF. The full variable domain, rest sourced from reference TRBV7-2 and TRBJ2-7, is GAGVSQSPSNKVTEKGKDVELRCDPISGHTALYWYRQSLGQGLEFLIYFQGNSAPDKSGLPSDRFSAERTGGSVSTLTIQRTQQEDSAVYLCASSGDSIPSYEQYFGPGTRLTVT.

V is TRBV6-2 or TRBV6-3 and J is TRBJ2-1; 9 bases align to TRBD2. Germline V gene lookup returns CDR1 MNHEY and CDR2 SVGEGT. CDR3 length equals 18 residues. After removal of 0 bases from V and 1 base from J, the junction contained 7 bases not matched to a gene. The CDR3 loop reads CASSYSLVLAGSYNEQFF. CDR3 coding DNA: TGTGCCAGCAGTTACTCGCTTGTCCTAGCGGGGTCCTACAATGAGCAGTTCTTC.

This chain uses TRBV15 with TRBJ2-5; D ambiguous. The V gene's germline CDR1 is LNHNV and CDR2 YYDKDF (reference sequence). This CDR3 has 14 amino acids. V was clipped by 1 base and J by 2 bases, with 8 bases between them. Written as DNA, the CDR3 is TGTGCCACCAGCAGAGCGAGCTATCAAGAGACCCAGTACTTC. Protein product: CATSRASYQETQYF.

A few counts support this clonotype. This rearrangement joins TRBV9 to TRBJ2-3; D is possibly TRBD1 or TRBD2 (6 bases each). The length of the CDR3 is 13 residues. Germline-derived CDR1 and CDR2 are SGDLS and YYNGEE. Trimming left V 3 bases short and J 5 bases short, with 10 bases between. CDR3 sequence (DNA): TGTGCCAGCAGCGGGGGGGCGGTAGATACGCAGTATTTT. It translates to CASSGGAVDTQYF. Using reference TRBV9 and TRBJ2-3 for the parts outside the CDR3, the full variable domain is DSGVTQTPKHLITATGQRVTLRCSPRSGDLSVYWYQQSLDQGLQFLIQYYNGEERAKGNILERFSAQQFPDLHSELNLSSLELGDSALYFCASSGGAVDTQYFGPGTRLTVL.

This chain connects TRBV4-2 to TRBJ1-4; 7 bases line up with TRBD1. The CDR3 consists of 14 residues. From germline, CDR1 is LGHNA and CDR2 YNFKEQ. Trimming removed 3 bases from V and 7 bases from J; junction bases left unmatched: 5. CDR3 residues: CASSQTGISEKLFF. The CDR3 DNA sequence: TGTGCCAGCAGCCAGACAGGGATCAGTGAAAAACTGTTTTTT.

The rearrangement joins TRBV28 to TRBJ1-6, with 7 bases matching TRBD1. The CDR3 extends over 18 amino acids. CDR1 is MDHEN and CDR2 is SYDVKM in the germline V gene. J lost 6 bases, V lost 3 bases, and 14 bases had no gene match. The CDR3 region is CASSLLSLGGTANSPLHF. CDR3 nucleotide sequence: TGTGCCAGCAGTTTGTTGTCCCTGGGGGGGACAGCTAATTCACCCCTCCACTTT.

This clonotype has more than one count but fewer than ten. This chain uses TRBV29-1 with TRBJ2-1; D remains unclear. V gave up 6 bases and J gave up 5 bases, with 5 bases separating them. Germline V lookup: CDR1 SQVTM, CDR2 ANQGSEA. The CDR3 contains 10 residues. CDR3 sequence: CSVENNEQFF. The CDR3 DNA is TGCAGCGTGGAGAACAATGAGCAGTTCTTC.

The chain uses TRBV6-2 or TRBV6-3 and TRBJ2-4; TRBD1 matches at 10 bases. Trimming cost V 5 bases and J 8 bases; bases outside gene matches: 6. CDR1 and CDR2 (germline): MNHEY, SVGEGT. The CDR3 runs to 14 residues. In DNA, the CDR3 is TGTGCCAGCAGTCCCGGGACAGGGGAGTACATTCAGTACTTC. Protein sequence: CASSPGTGEYIQYF.

This clonotype was seen a few times. The V and J genes are TRBV4-1 and TRBJ2-2; 10 bases are a match to TRBD1. CDR1 and CDR2 (germline): MGHRA, YSYEKL. J was trimmed by 6 bases and V by 4 bases; bases with no gene match: 8. There are 16 residues in the CDR3. This CDR3 reads CASSRPGQGSAGELFF. CDR3 nucleotide sequence: TGCGCCAGCAGCCGACCGGGACAGGGGAGTGCCGGGGAGCTGTTTTTT.

The table lists this clonotype with a few counts. V gene TRBV4-3 combines with J gene TRBJ2-7, with D possibly matching TRBD2 (5 bases). The germline CDR1 and CDR2 sequences are LGHNA and YSLEER. Trimming left V 3 bases short and J 6 bases short, with 12 bases between. This CDR3 spans 13 amino acids. CDR3: CASSQFLASEQYF. CDR3 DNA sequence: TGCGCCAGCAGCCAGTTCCTAGCTTCCGAGCAGTACTTC.

J is TRBJ1-5 and V is TRBV15; D might be TRBD1 (5 bases). Trimming took 0 bases from V and 3 from J, leaving 15 bases between them. The CDR3 sequence is 17 residues long. Germline CDR1 is LNHNV and CDR2 is YYDKDF (reference sequence). The CDR3 sequence: CATSRDSPTVPNQPQHF. Here the CDR3 DNA reads TGTGCCACCAGCAGAGATTCACCGACAGTGCCCAATCAGCCCCAGCATTTT. Variable domain in full (rest from reference TRBV15 and TRBJ1-5): DAMVIQNPRYQVTQFGKPVTLSCSQTLNHNVMYWYQQKSSQAPKLLFHYYDKDFNNEADTPDNFQSRRPNTSFCFLDIRSPGLGDTAMYLCATSRDSPTVPNQPQHFGDGTRLSIL.

The chain carries TRBV18 and TRBJ2-1; 8 bases are shared with TRBD1. The V and J ends lost 3 bases and 5 bases, in that order; junction bases with no gene match: 6. Germline values: CDR1 KGHSH, CDR2 LQKENI. This CDR3 comprises 15 residues. DNA for the CDR3: TGTGCCAGCTCACCTCGACAGGGACAGGACAATGAGCAGTTCTTC. Its translation: CASSPRQGQDNEQFF.

The chain has TRBV6-5 and TRBJ1-3; D ambiguous. CDR3 size: 15 residues. CDR1 is MNHEY, CDR2 SVGAGI, per germline. Trimming removed 0 bases from V and 2 bases from J, with 8 bases in between. The CDR3 DNA is TGTGCCAGCAGTTACTCGATCGGTCCTGGAAACACCATATATTTT. Its protein is CASSYSIGPGNTIYF.

This clonotype was found a few times. The chain is built from TRBV10-3 and TRBJ2-1; 14 nucleotides line up with TRBD2. The germline CDR1 and CDR2 sequences are ENHRY and SYGVKD. V shed 8 bases and J 7 bases; nucleotides not matched to a gene: 13. This CDR3 is 17 amino acids long. In nucleotides, the CDR3 is TGTGCCATCCGGGACGGGACTAGCGGGAGACGAGTAAATGAGCAGTTCTTC. Amino acids: CAIRDGTSGRRVNEQFF.

This clonotype was seen more than once but under ten times. V gene TRBV4-3 combines with J gene TRBJ2-3; 9 bases fit TRBD2. Germline CDR1 is LGHNA and CDR2 is YSLEER. Losses at the gene ends were 4 bases for V and 0 bases for J; bases not matched to a gene: 8. This CDR3 comprises 17 residues. The CDR3 nucleotides read TGCGCCAGCAGCCCCTCCCCTAGCGGGACTAGCACAGATACGCAGTATTTT. Translated: CASSPSPSGTSTDTQYF.

The chain combines TRBV20-1 with TRBJ2-3; D is unresolved. CDR1 is DFQATT and CDR2 is SNEGSKA in the germline V gene (reference sequence). This CDR3 has 11 residues. The germline V and J ends were trimmed by 3 bases and 4 bases, with 5 bases remaining between them. The CDR3 loop is CSASSADTQYF. The CDR3 DNA reads TGCAGTGCTAGTTCAGCAGATACGCAGTATTTT.

This chain uses TRBV7-2 with TRBJ1-1; TRBD1 is a possible D gene (5 bases). V was shortened by 8 bases and J by 4 bases, with 17 bases between the two germline ends. This CDR3 spans 14 amino acids. CDR1 SGHTA and CDR2 FQGNSA come from the germline V gene. DNA of the CDR3: TGTGCCAGCGGGGACGCGAGAGGGGCCACTGAAGCTTTCTTT. Its protein product is CASGDARGATEAFF.

V gene TRBV4-3 combines with J gene TRBJ2-1; 13 bases map to TRBD2. CDR3 size: 17 residues. Trimming at V came to 0 bases and at J to 4 bases, leaving 3 bases not matched to a gene. Germline CDR1 reads LGHNA; CDR2 reads YSLEER. CDR3 in amino acids: CASSQDVGLAGYNEQFF. DNA of the CDR3: TGCGCCAGCAGCCAAGATGTGGGACTAGCGGGGTACAATGAGCAGTTCTTC.

The chain links TRBV6-5 to TRBJ2-1; TRBD2 might be the D (6 bases). Germline lookup yields CDR1 MNHEY and CDR2 SVGAGI. The CDR3 totals 15 residues. V was trimmed by 2 bases and J by 10 bases, leaving 18 bases between them. This CDR3 reads CASSYMGLGIGEQFF. The CDR3, as DNA: TGTGCCAGCAGTTACATGGGACTCGGGATTGGGGAGCAGTTCTTC.

The gene calls are TRBV5-1 and TRBJ2-6, with TRBD1 matching over 7 bases. This CDR3 is built from 15 residues. J lost 0 bases, V lost 7 bases, and 4 bases had no gene match. The germline V gene encodes CDR1 SGHRS and CDR2 YFSETQ. The CDR3, as DNA: TGCGCCAGCCACAGGGGAAGCTCTGGGGCCAACGTCCTGACTTTC. Its translation is CASHRGSSGANVLTF. Variable domain in full (rest from reference TRBV5-1 and TRBJ2-6): KAGVTQTPRYLIKTRGQQVTLSCSPISGHRSVSWYQQTPGQGLQFLFEYFSETQRNKGNFPGRFSGRQFSNSRSEMNVSTLELGDSALYLCASHRGSSGANVLTFGAGSRLTVL.

This clonotype was found a few times. The chain joins TRBV20-1 to TRBJ1-5; the match to TRBD1 covers 7 bases. The germline gives CDR1 DFQATT, CDR2 SNEGSKA (reference sequence). The ends lost 0 bases at V and 0 bases at J; junction bases unmatched: 5. This CDR3 region has 16 residues. The CDR3 here is CSARDPTGPSNQPQHF. DNA for the CDR3: TGCAGTGCTAGAGATCCGACAGGGCCTAGCAATCAGCCCCAGCATTTT.

V and J are TRBV20-1 and TRBJ2-7; no definite D call. In germline, CDR1 is DFQATT, CDR2 SNEGSKA (reference sequence). The CDR3 has 14 amino acids. Trimming took off 6 bases at V and 2 bases at J, with 17 bases between the two ends. CDR3 sequence reads: CSATSPRATYEQYF. The DNA for the CDR3 is TGCAGTGCCACGTCCCCTCGGGCGACCTACGAGCAGTACTTC.

This clonotype was seen repeatedly, ten times or more. The chain is built from TRBV24-1 and TRBJ2-3; 11 bases map to TRBD2. The V gene end was trimmed by 3 bases and the J gene end by 2 bases; junction bases not matched to a gene: 3. Germline V lookup: CDR1 KGHDR, CDR2 SFDVKD. The CDR3 is 16 residues long. The CDR3 sequence: CATSDPGLADTDTQYF. CDR3 nucleotides: TGTGCCACCAGTGATCCGGGACTAGCGGACACAGATACGCAGTATTTT.

V usage is TRBV28 and J usage is TRBJ2-1; 8 nucleotides match TRBD1. The CDR3 is made up of 15 amino acids. Germline assignment: CDR1 MDHEN and CDR2 SYDVKM. V gave up 2 bases and J gave up 10 bases; unmatched junction bases: 10. CDR3 in DNA: TGTGCCAGCAGTTTAACGGGCGGACAGGGACGGGAGCAGTTCTTC. Translated: CASSLTGGQGREQFF.

This clonotype was counted at least ten times. The rearrangement joins TRBV20-1 to TRBJ2-3, with 12 nucleotides matching TRBD2. This CDR3 spans 15 amino acids. Germline CDR1 reads DFQATT; CDR2 reads SNEGSKA (reference sequence). The V segment lost 6 bases and the J segment 6 bases; nucleotides outside the gene matches: 10. The CDR3 spells CSAKTTSGRSDTQYF. The DNA of the CDR3 is TGCAGTGCCAAAACGACTAGCGGGAGATCTGATACGCAGTATTTT.